This T cell receptor beta chain comes out of a study of siplizumab effects on memory and regulatory T cells (dated by TCRdb to between 2018 and 2021). In the study overall: The study examined how the anti-CD2 antibody siplizumab affects alloreactive T-cell subsets in allogeneic mixed lymphocyte reactions built from human PBMCs. The study at large found these results: Because sequences at frequencies below about 10^-5 were poorly captured, only a minor fraction of alloreactive clones could be mapped back to unstimulated subsets. The cumulative frequency of alloreactive sequences that could be traced back to unstimulated CD4+ memory T cells was significantly reduced by siplizumab. Among mappable alloreactive CD4+ clones, the Treg-derived fraction averaged around 69% with siplizumab versus 25% to 30% in control reactions. Roughly 75-95% of proliferating CD4+ or CD8+ clones could not be assigned a naive or memory phenotype. The suppressive function of proliferating Tregs from siplizumab cultures was not functionally confirmed. Greater diversity appeared to be present in unstimulated naive T cells than in memory T cells, and a substantial contribution to the alloresponse seemed to be made by naive cells.

A word on this clone: What this receptor recognizes is not known. Nothing much larger sits one base from this clone, and base qualities are not available.

Sorted unstimulated T cells and proliferating T cells recovered from mixed lymphocyte reactions were subjected to TCRbeta CDR3 sequencing. Fresh whole blood from about 10 HLA-typed healthy donors served as the source for isolating PBMCs. To map where alloreactive clones came from, CD4+ regulatory T cells in the unstimulated state were FACS-sorted. The library was produced with the immunoSEQ multiplex PCR assay. The deep sequencing platform assayed around 10^5 TCR templates per sample. Genomic DNA extracted from sorted T cells was used for TCRbeta CDR3 sequencing. As for the original processing: The R programming language was used for the clonal analysis of the TCRbeta CDR3 data. Alloreactive CD4+ and CD8+ clones were identified by comparing unstimulated samples to CFSE-low samples taken after the reaction. Alloreactive CD4+ clones were assigned to regulatory or non-regulatory origin by matching sequences to sorted unstimulated Treg and non-Treg repertoires. TCRdb took over this immuneACCESS table, retaining in-frame rearrangements with V and J assigned. Such tables are incomplete; in checked studies, under half of the missing clones stem from an unresolved V gene, and the remainder is unexplained. V and J calls and clone size are copied from that table; D and trimming were computed from the DNA. The sample records 85,000 to 130,000 clones, around 94% of which are singletons. The ten largest account for about 0.6% of the sample.

The CDR3 starts with the cysteine, ends with the phenylalanine, and has 10 residues. Kept here is only the CDR3 DNA, which spans 30 bases and is read in frame from base 1. V lost 6 bases and J lost 7 bases; the stretch between them is 9 bases long. Looking up the germline V gene (reference sequence) yields CDR1 GTSNPN and CDR2 SVGIG. The chain is encoded by TRBV30 joined to TRBJ1-2, and the D gene may be TRBD1, 5 bases matching. Specimen: Tregs sorted from blood. This receptor was taken from a human donor in good health. The CDR3 region: CACATGGYTF. The DNA sequence follows: TGTGCCTGCGCTACAGGTGGCTACACCTTC.